Listed below are T cell receptor beta chains from one sample, sequenced in a study of cytomegalovirus exposure and HLA in healthy donors. Using immunoSEQ multiplex PCR, the repertoire was profiled, and TCRdb retains in-frame clones only, with some absent. Of nearly 100,000 clones in the sample, about a tenth were seen once. The sample consisted of PBMCs. The receptors derive from a man aged 45-65 years in good health and CMV-seropositive. Each CDR3 is given with its conserved first and last residue. The order of the fields is D gene, J gene, V gene, clone size, CDR3 protein, CDR3 DNA. The D gene is left open where the match is weak. Clone size is given for some rows only: seen once, a few or many times, or a class if the clone is expanded.

NA | TRBJ1-4 | TRBV28 | few | CASSFLGGGEKLFF | TGTGCCAGCAGTTTTTTGGGTGGCGGGGAAAAACTGTTTTTT
NA | TRBJ1-2 | TRBV7-9 | NA | CASSSIANYGYTF | TGTGCCAGCAGCTCCATAGCTAACTATGGCTACACCTTC
TRBD2 | TRBJ2-3 | TRBV19 | few | CASGTSGSYADTQYF | TGTGCCAGCGGGACTAGCGGGAGTTATGCAGATACGCAGTATTTT
NA | TRBJ1-2 | TRBV28 | few | CASNGGLTHGYTF | TGTGCCAGCAATGGGGGACTCACCCATGGCTACACCTTC
NA | TRBJ1-5 | TRBV28 | NA | CASSLWAQPQHF | TGTGCCAGCAGTTTATGGGCACAGCCCCAGCATTTT
NA | TRBJ2-3 | TRBV4-1 | many | CASSQILRDTQYF | TGCGCCAGCAGCCAGATCCTCAGGGATACGCAGTATTTT
TRBD1 | TRBJ2-7 | TRBV27 | few | CASALSGTGAGYEQYF | TGTGCCAGCGCCCTCTCCGGGACAGGTGCTGGCTACGAGCAGTACTTC
NA | TRBJ1-1 | TRBV2 | few | CASRGGEWGTEAFF | TGTGCCAGCAGAGGGGGGGAGTGGGGCACTGAAGCTTTCTTT
NA | TRBJ1-1 | TRBV30 | few | CAWSVGLRAGEAFF | TGTGCCTGGAGTGTGGGACTACGGGCAGGTGAAGCTTTCTTT
NA | TRBJ2-7 | TRBV30 | few | CAWSEGGGYEQYF | TGTGCCTGGAGTGAAGGGGGGGGCTACGAGCAGTACTTC
TRBD1 | TRBJ1-6 | TRBV10-3 | NA | CAIRGQGASNSPLHF | TGTGCCATCAGGGGACAGGGGGCGAGCAATTCACCCCTCCACTTT
TRBD1 | TRBJ1-1 | TRBV11-2 | few | CASSLPGQGLRRW | TGTGCCAGCAGCCTGCCGGGACAGGGCCTCCGACGATGG
TRBD1 | TRBJ2-1 | TRBV15 | NA | CATSRASGGSYNEQFF | TGTGCCACCAGCAGAGCTTCAGGGGGCTCCTACAATGAGCAGTTCTTC
TRBD1 | TRBJ1-2 | TRBV28 | few | CASSLGTGAYGYTF | TGTGCCAGCAGTTTAGGGACAGGGGCCTATGGCTACACCTTC
NA | TRBJ2-2 | TRBV7-6 | NA | CASSFGGSHTGELFF | TGTGCCAGCAGCTTCGGAGGGTCGCACACCGGGGAGCTGTTTTTT
TRBD2 | TRBJ2-3 | TRBV4-1 | NA | CASSQARLAGVSDTDTQYF | TGCGCCAGCAGCCAAGCAAGACTAGCGGGAGTATCCGACACAGATACGCAGTATTTT
NA | TRBJ1-2 | TRBV19 | few | CASSILSGSGYTF | TGTGCCAGTAGTATATTGTCAGGGTCTGGCTACACCTTC
NA | TRBJ1-1 | TRBV11-3 | few | CASSLLQGPDTEAFF | TGTGCCAGCAGCTTATTGCAGGGGCCGGACACTGAAGCTTTCTTT
NA | TRBJ1-1 | TRBV7-9 | NA | CASSRNAGGNTEAFF | TGTGCCAGCAGCCGCAATGCGGGGGGGAACACTGAAGCTTTCTTT
NA | TRBJ1-1 | TRBV28 | few | CASSFVTGGSEAFF | TGTGCCAGCAGTTTCGTGACGGGAGGGTCTGAAGCTTTCTTT
NA | TRBJ2-2 | TRBV6-5 | few | CASWAGMLNTGELFF | TGTGCCAGTTGGGCCGGGATGTTGAACACCGGGGAGCTGTTTTTT
TRBD2 | TRBJ2-7 | TRBV7-6 | NA | CASSGGSGDEQYF | TGTGCCAGCAGCGGGGGAAGCGGGGACGAGCAGTACTTC
NA | TRBJ2-2 | TRBV6-6 | few | CASSYVARQTAGELFF | TGTGCCAGCAGTTACGTGGCCAGACAAACAGCCGGGGAGCTGTTTTTT
NA | TRBJ2-1 | TRBV27 | NA | CASISGGIYNEQFF | TGTGCCAGCATCTCCGGCGGGATCTACAATGAGCAGTTCTTC
TRBD1 | TRBJ1-5 | TRBV7-9 | NA | CASSDWTGEFSNQPQHF | TGTGCCAGCAGCGATTGGACAGGGGAATTTAGCAATCAGCCCCAGCATTTT
TRBD1 | TRBJ2-7 | TRBV6-5 | few | CASSYDVGTGSYEQYF | TGTGCCAGCAGTTACGACGTCGGGACAGGCTCCTACGAGCAGTACTTC
TRBD2 | TRBJ2-1 | TRBV15 | NA | CATSRDLLAGTNNEQFF | TGTGCCACCAGCAGAGATCTACTAGCGGGAACAAACAATGAGCAGTTCTTC
TRBD2 | TRBJ2-3 | TRBV7-3 | NA | CASSLSGTITDTQYF | TGTGCCAGCAGCCTTAGCGGGACGATCACAGATACGCAGTATTTT
NA | TRBJ1-1 | TRBV14 | NA | CASSPQAIRNTEAFF | TGTGCCAGCAGCCCCCAAGCAATTAGGAACACTGAAGCTTTCTTT
TRBD2 | TRBJ2-7 | TRBV2 | NA | CASSPLAGTYEQYF | TGTGCCAGCAGTCCACTAGCGGGAACATACGAGCAGTACTTC
TRBD1 | TRBJ2-7 | TRBV5-4 | NA | CASSLVGDRAYEQYF | TGTGCCAGCAGCTTGGTTGGGGACAGGGCCTACGAGCAGTACTTC
TRBD1 | TRBJ1-5 | TRBV28 | NA | CASSFPTHRGQPQHF | TGTGCCAGCAGTTTCCCGACCCACAGGGGTCAGCCCCAGCATTTT
NA | TRBJ1-1 | TRBV7-6 | NA | CASSLGQNTEAFF | TGTGCCAGCAGCCTGGGACAGAACACTGAAGCTTTCTTT
NA | TRBJ1-5 | TRBV6-5 | NA | CASSYGLGSNQPQHF | TGTGCCAGCAGTTACGGACTGGGAAGCAATCAGCCCCAGCATTTT
TRBD1 | TRBJ1-4 | TRBV28 | NA | CASSSGEGGEKLFF | TGTGCCAGCAGTTCAGGGGAAGGGGGCGAAAAACTGTTTTTT
NA | TRBJ1-2 | TRBV10-3 | NA | CAISESLLQSYGYTF | TGTGCCATCAGTGAGTCGCTCTTACAGTCTTATGGCTACACCTTC
NA | TRBJ1-1 | TRBV6-5 | few | CASSSGVGTEAFF | TGTGCCAGCAGTTCCGGGGTGGGGACTGAAGCTTTCTTT
NA | TRBJ1-6 | TRBV27 | few | CASSFGSSYNSPLHF | TGTGCCAGCAGTTTTGGGAGCTCATATAATTCACCCCTCCACTTT
NA | TRBJ2-7 | TRBV28 | few | CASSLKGGPYSYEQYF | TGTGCCAGCAGTTTGAAGGGCGGGCCCTACTCCTACGAGCAGTACTTC
TRBD1 | TRBJ2-1 | TRBV6-1 | NA | CASSGRTGTGEQFF | TGTGCCAGCAGTGGGCGGACAGGGACGGGTGAGCAGTTCTTC
TRBD2 | TRBJ2-3 | TRBV28 | NA | CASSLLGGRLDTQYF | TGTGCCAGCAGTTTATTGGGCGGGAGGTTAGATACGCAGTATTTT
NA | TRBJ1-1 | TRBV25-1 | NA | CASSEVSFLGAAFF | TGTGCCAGCAGTGAAGTATCCTTCCTTGGGGCAGCTTTCTTT
NA | TRBJ2-7 | TRBV11-1 | few | CASSLGPVSYEQYF | TGTGCCAGCAGCTTAGGTCCAGTCAGCTACGAGCAGTACTTC
NA | TRBJ1-1 | TRBV28 | few | CASSRTSNTEAFF | TGTGCCAGCAGTAGGACTTCGAACACTGAAGCTTTCTTT
NA | TRBJ1-1 | TRBV19 | few | CASSPEGGMRSNTEAFF | TGTGCCAGTAGTCCCGAAGGGGGAATGCGGTCGAACACTGAAGCTTTCTTT
TRBD2 | TRBJ2-1 | TRBV6-1 | NA | CASSGGTSGKVVSYNEQFF | TGTGCCAGCAGTGGGGGGACTAGCGGAAAGGTGGTATCCTACAATGAGCAGTTCTTC
NA | TRBJ2-2 | TRBV9 | NA | CASSVVGGRGTGELFF | TGTGCCAGCAGCGTAGTGGGGGGAAGAGGCACCGGGGAGCTGTTTTTT
TRBD1 | TRBJ1-6 | TRBV27 | few | CASSVDRGSSYNSPLHF | TGTGCCAGCAGTGTGGACAGGGGGAGCTCCTATAATTCACCCCTCCACTTT
NA | TRBJ1-6 | TRBV6-1 | NA | CASRDTGIKGSPLHF | TGTGCCAGCAGGGACACTGGTATCAAAGGTTCACCCCTCCACTTT
TRBD2 | TRBJ2-2 | TRBV18 | NA | CASSPMTGGWTGELFF | TGTGCCAGCTCACCAATGACGGGAGGTTGGACCGGGGAGCTGTTTTTT
TRBD1 | TRBJ2-1 | TRBV5-1 | NA | CASSLGPGQGLYNEQFF | TGCGCCAGCAGCTTGGGGCCGGGACAGGGCCTATACAATGAGCAGTTCTTC
NA | TRBJ1-1 | TRBV2 | few | CASRFTGGMNTEAFF | TGTGCCAGCAGATTCACGGGGGGGATGAACACTGAAGCTTTCTTT
NA | TRBJ2-5 | TRBV7-9 | few | CASSLAGSQFYQETQYF | TGTGCCAGCAGCTTAGCGGGTTCACAGTTCTACCAAGAGACCCAGTACTTC
NA | TRBJ1-6 | TRBV11-2 | NA | CASSLEAGLNSPLHF | TGTGCCAGCAGCTTAGAGGCAGGGCTTAATTCACCCCTCCACTTT
NA | TRBJ2-7 | TRBV19 | few | CASTPPGSYEQYF | TGTGCCAGTACCCCCCCCGGCTCCTACGAGCAGTACTTC
TRBD2 | TRBJ2-1 | TRBV6-1 | NA | CASSKERGSYNEQFF | TGTGCCAGCAGCAAGGAGCGGGGGTCCTACAATGAGCAGTTCTTC
TRBD1 | TRBJ2-3 | TRBV4-2 | NA | CASSPGGRTGSPDTQYF | TGTGCCAGCAGCCCCGGTGGAAGGACAGGGAGCCCAGATACGCAGTATTTT